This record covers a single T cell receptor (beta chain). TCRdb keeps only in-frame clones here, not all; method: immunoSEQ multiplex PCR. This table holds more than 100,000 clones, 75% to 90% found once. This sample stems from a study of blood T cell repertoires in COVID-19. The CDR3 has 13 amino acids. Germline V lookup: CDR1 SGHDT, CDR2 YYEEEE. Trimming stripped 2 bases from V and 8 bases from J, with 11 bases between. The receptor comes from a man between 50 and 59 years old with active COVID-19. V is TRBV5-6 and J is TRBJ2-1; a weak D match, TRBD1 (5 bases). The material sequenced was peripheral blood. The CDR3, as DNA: TGTGCCAGCAGCTTCGTGGGGCGGCATGAGCAGTTCTTC. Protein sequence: CASSFVGRHEQFF.